The 21 T cell receptor beta chains presented below share a single source sample, sequenced in a study of blood T cell repertoires in COVID-19 (dated by TCRdb to the early 2020s). The library was produced with the immunoSEQ multiplex PCR assay. In its TCRdb copy, this immuneACCESS table keeps in-frame sequences only and misses some clones. Where compared with another copy, unresolved V genes explain less than half of these, and the others have no known cause. In all, the sample holds 200,000 to 250,000 clones, and roughly 87% of those were seen once. The ten largest clones represent more than 7% of the sample. The sequenced material came from PBMCs or T cells enriched from blood (not recorded which). The receptors here all came from a man aged 25 to 40 in a cohort exposed to, infected with or recovered from COVID-19 (not recorded which).

V and J are TRBV6-5 and TRBJ2-7; TRBD1 might be the D (6 bases). The germline V gene has CDR1 MNHEY and CDR2 SVGAGI. V shed 10 bases and J shed 2 bases, with 18 bases lying between them. The CDR3 is made up of 14 amino acids. The CDR3 region is CATLTGPPTYEQYF. CDR3 nucleotides: TGTGCCACCCTCACAGGGCCGCCTACCTACGAGCAGTACTTC.

The chain carries TRBV27 and TRBJ1-2; 7 bases are shared with TRBD1. V lost 9 bases, J lost 0 bases, and 7 bases stayed unmatched. Germline assignment: CDR1 MNHEY and CDR2 SMNVEV (reference sequence). CDR3 length: 14 amino acids. The CDR3 nucleotides are TGTGCCAGTTGTCGGACAGGTTCTAACTATGGCTACACCTTC. Translating it yields CASCRTGSNYGYTF.

The chain uses TRBV29-1 and TRBJ1-1; perhaps TRBD1 as D (6 bases). The CDR3 has 12 residues. Per germline, CDR1 SQVTM and CDR2 ANQGSEA. V lost 4 bases, J lost 8 bases, and 14 bases lay in between. The CDR3 region has the DNA TGCAGCGTTGTCCTTGGGGGCAGCGAAGCTTTCTTT. The encoded protein is CSVVLGGSEAFF.

V gene TRBV5-1 combines with J gene TRBJ2-2, with no clear D. V was cut by 1 base and J by 2 bases, with 6 bases left in between. Germline V CDR1 and CDR2: SGHRS, YFSETQ. The CDR3 covers 14 residues. The CDR3 here is CASSLPKNTGELFF. DNA for the CDR3: TGCGCCAGCAGCTTGCCAAAAAACACCGGGGAGCTGTTTTTT.

The chain carries TRBV7-2 and TRBJ2-5, with 9 bases lining up with TRBD1. Per germline, CDR1 SGHTA and CDR2 FQGNSA. The CDR3 loop spans 15 amino acids. V gave up 5 bases and J gave up 5 bases; unmatched junction bases: 9. CDR3 region: CASSPGQGKKETQYF. CDR3 nucleotide sequence: TGTGCCAGCAGCCCTGGACAGGGGAAGAAGGAGACCCAGTACTTC.

The J gene is TRBJ2-7, the V gene TRBV27, with D possibly matching TRBD1 (6 bases). CDR1 is MNHEY and CDR2 is SMNVEV in the germline V gene (reference sequence). CDR3 size: 13 residues. The V end lost 6 bases, the J end lost 0 bases, and 9 bases lay between the germline ends. The CDR3 reads CASRQGISYEQYF. CDR3 in DNA: TGTGCCAGCAGGCAGGGGATCTCCTACGAGCAGTACTTC.

This clone came up once. This chain uses TRBV9 with TRBJ2-3, with D possibly TRBD1 on 5 matching bases. The CDR3 length is 14 residues. V dropped 0 bases and J dropped 3 bases, with 8 bases sitting between them. Per the germline V gene, CDR1 is SGDLS and CDR2 is YYNGEE. The CDR3 spells CASSVDRLTDTQYF. CDR3 nucleotides: TGTGCCAGCAGCGTAGACAGGTTAACAGATACGCAGTATTTT.

J is TRBJ2-2 and V is TRBV10-3; possible D gene TRBD2, 5 bases. The CDR3 is made up of 15 amino acids. Germline V lookup: CDR1 ENHRY, CDR2 SYGVKD. V was clipped by 0 bases and J by 4 bases, with 9 bases between them. This CDR3 reads CAISESKGVTGELFF. In DNA, the CDR3 is TGTGCCATCAGTGAGTCAAAGGGAGTCACCGGGGAGCTGTTTTTT.

This rearrangement joins TRBV5-1 to TRBJ1-1, with 10 nucleotides matching TRBD1. Per germline, CDR1 SGHRS and CDR2 YFSETQ. The CDR3 contains 16 residues. The V gene end was trimmed by 4 bases and the J gene end by 3 bases; junction bases not matched to a gene: 9. CDR3 loop: CASSPGTGVLDTEAFF. The CDR3 DNA follows: TGCGCCAGCAGCCCGGGGACAGGGGTTCTCGACACTGAAGCTTTCTTT.

Turning to this clone: The identical CDR3 is also encoded by other nucleotide sequences in the sample. The CDR3 loop is CASSESSGSTDTQYF. CDR3 sequence (DNA): TGTGCCAGCAGTGAAAGTAGCGGGAGCACAGATACGCAGTATTTT. The V and J genes are TRBV6-4 and TRBJ2-3, with 7 bases aligning to TRBD2. The junction had 3 bases not matched to a gene; V was cut back by 3 bases and J by 0 bases. Germline V gene lookup returns CDR1 MRHNA and CDR2 SNTAGT. This CDR3 region has 15 residues.

This sequence joins TRBV4-3 and TRBJ2-3, with TRBD2 matching over 7 bases. The CDR3 is 16 amino acids. J gave up 3 bases and V 0 bases, and 6 bases lay outside the gene matches. Per germline, CDR1 LGHNA and CDR2 YSLEER. The CDR3 nucleotides are TGCGCCAGCAGCCAAGATACCGGGAGGAAAACAGATACGCAGTATTTT. Translating it yields CASSQDTGRKTDTQYF.

This chain connects TRBV7-3 to TRBJ2-1; 13 nucleotides line up with TRBD2. Trimming at V came to 4 bases and at J to 7 bases, leaving 4 bases not matched to a gene. The CDR3 covers 15 residues. Germline V CDR1 and CDR2: SGHTA, FQGTGA. The CDR3 loop is CASSSGLAGLNEQFF. Here the CDR3 DNA reads TGTGCCAGCAGCTCGGGACTAGCGGGACTAAATGAGCAGTTCTTC.

This rearrangement joins TRBV18 to TRBJ2-5; D uncertain. The germline V and J ends were trimmed by 1 base and 5 bases, with 8 bases remaining between them. This CDR3 region has 13 residues. Germline V gene data show CDR1 as KGHSH and CDR2 as LQKENI. CDR3 loop: CASSPQLRETQYF. CDR3 sequence (DNA): TGTGCCAGCTCACCACAGCTGCGGGAGACCCAGTACTTC.

This chain uses TRBV5-1 with TRBJ2-7; a possible D gene is TRBD2 (6 bases). Germline V gives CDR1 SGHRS, CDR2 YFSETQ. V dropped 1 base and J dropped 5 bases, with 22 bases sitting between them. The CDR3 has 17 residues. This CDR3 is CASSLLPGGALVDEQYF. The CDR3 nucleotides read TGCGCCAGCAGCTTGCTTCCCGGGGGAGCCCTGGTTGACGAGCAGTACTTC.

This chain joins TRBV20-1 and TRBJ2-7; D is ambiguous. Per the germline V gene, CDR1 is DFQATT and CDR2 is SNEGSKA (reference sequence). This CDR3 is 11 amino acids long. V lost 6 bases and J lost 2, with 8 bases in between. This CDR3 is CSAPLTYEQYF. The DNA for the CDR3 is TGCAGTGCCCCCTTAACCTACGAGCAGTACTTC.

The chain employs TRBV19 and TRBJ1-2; D perhaps matches TRBD1 (5 bases). The germline V and J ends were trimmed by 1 base and 1 base, with 13 bases remaining between them. CDR3 length: 16 amino acids. In germline, CDR1 is LNHDA, CDR2 SQIVND (reference sequence). The CDR3 DNA sequence: TGTGCCAGTAGTATAGGCCAAGGACAACGTAACTATGGCTACACCTTC. Protein: CASSIGQGQRNYGYTF.

This clone was seen more than once but under ten times. The CDR3 loop reads CASSYPRTGGLGEQFF. The CDR3 DNA sequence: TGTGCCAGCAGCTACCCTAGGACAGGGGGCTTAGGTGAGCAGTTCTTC. The chain uses TRBV7-2 and TRBJ2-1; 11 bases are shared with TRBD1. This CDR3 comprises 16 residues. Germline CDR1 reads SGHTA; CDR2 reads FQGNSA. The V gene end was trimmed by 4 bases and the J gene end by 9 bases; junction bases not matched to a gene: 11.

This clone was observed once. The chain couples TRBV5-1 to TRBJ1-5; D might be TRBD1 (6 bases). The germline V gene has CDR1 SGHRS and CDR2 YFSETQ. Trimming removed 4 bases at V and 4 bases at J, with 9 bases between. The CDR3 consists of 13 residues. The CDR3 bases are TGCGCCAGCAGCCTAGGACAGAATCAGCCCCAGCATTTT. The encoded protein is CASSLGQNQPQHF.

The chain links TRBV4-3 to TRBJ1-2; tentatively, D is TRBD1 (6 bases). This CDR3 has 14 amino acids. V was shortened by 0 bases and J by 3 bases, with 8 bases between the two germline ends. CDR1 is LGHNA and CDR2 is YSLEER in the germline V gene. The CDR3 sequence is CASSQDRGDYGYTF. The CDR3, as DNA: TGCGCCAGCAGCCAAGACAGGGGAGACTATGGCTACACCTTC.

The J gene is TRBJ1-4, the V gene TRBV27; D might be TRBD1 (5 bases). V was shortened by 5 bases and J by 6 bases, with 16 bases between the two germline ends. This CDR3 has 15 residues. Germline V lookup: CDR1 MNHEY, CDR2 SMNVEV (reference sequence). CDR3 residues: CASSGREDEDEKLFF. CDR3 DNA sequence: TGTGCCAGCAGTGGCAGGGAGGATGAAGATGAAAAACTGTTTTTT.

The CDR3 DNA follows: TGTGCCAGCAGCGCATGGACAACCTCGCGGGAGACCCAGTACTTC. Translating it yields CASSAWTTSRETQYF. The chain uses TRBV7-9 and TRBJ2-5, with a possible D match to TRBD1 (5 bases). This CDR3 has 15 amino acids. Germline lookup yields CDR1 SEHNR and CDR2 FQNEAQ (reference sequence). V lost 5 bases and J 5 bases, leaving 18 bases between the germline ends. Supplemented by reference TRBV7-9 and TRBJ2-5, the full variable domain reads DTGVSQNPRHKITKRGQNVTFRCDPISEHNRLYWYRQTLGQGPEFLTYFQNEAQLEKSRLLSDRFSAERPKGSFSTLEIQRTEQGDSAMYLCASSAWTTSRETQYFGPGTRLLVL.